This T cell receptor beta chain was profiled in a study of control samples from healthy donors and cancer patients. Sequenced by immunoSEQ multiplex PCR; TCRdb stores in-frame clones only, minus some. The table lists more than 95,000 clones, 80% to 90% of them singletons. The CDR3 length is 14 residues. CDR1 is SGHTA and CDR2 is FQGNSA in the germline V gene. Between the trimmed V and J ends, which lost 3 bases and 1 base, there was a span of 9 bases. The sample comprised blood. V is TRBV7-2 and J is TRBJ1-1; no firm D call. The TCR comes from a man between 60 and 70 years old in good health. The DNA of the CDR3 is TGTGCCAGCAGCTTCGAGGCATGGAACACTGAAGCTTTCTTT. Its translation is CASSFEAWNTEAFF.